The sequence of this T cell receptor (beta chain) was determined in a study of control samples from healthy donors and cancer patients. Assay used: immunoSEQ multiplex PCR; TCRdb lists only in-frame clones, some missing. The sample records more than 95,000 clones, more than 75% being singletons. The germline V gene encodes CDR1 SGHTA and CDR2 FQGNSA. With 5 bases clipped from V and 3 bases from J, the junction kept 4 bases outside the gene matches. The CDR3 contains 15 residues. Specimen: blood. The chain carries TRBV7-2 and TRBJ2-1; 10 bases align to TRBD2. The clonotype comes from a man between 40 and 49 years old in good health. This CDR3 is CASSPPSGGYNEQFF. The CDR3 DNA follows: TGTGCCAGCAGCCCACCTAGCGGGGGCTACAATGAGCAGTTCTTC.